These 28 T cell receptor beta chains were sequenced from one sample in a study of tumor-infiltrating lymphocytes in primary liver carcinoma. Total RNA (roughly 530 ng) served as template for TCR beta cDNA synthesis primed by a constant-region primer. Nested multiplex PCR, run for three rounds with slightly modified ARM-PCR, yielded TCR beta libraries. Rounds one and two of PCR, each of 10 cycles, were primed with TRBV1-TRBV30 forward primers and a C-beta reverse primer. TCRdb independently ran MiXCR on the multiplex PCR reads; one entry per CDR3 protein. The sample lists about 32,000 distinct CDR3 sequences, roughly 74% occurring once. The study co-extracted DNA and RNA from around 20-30 mg of unsorted bulk tissue. Sequenced input: liver tumor tissue from sampling region 4. Subset given: tumor region T4, right-lateral pole. These receptors were obtained from a man in his forties with primary liver carcinoma and hepatitis B virus infection.

This clonotype was seen just once. Germline and junction disagree at one end, which may indicate a read error. V usage is TRBV7-9 and J usage is TRBJ1-2; maybe TRBD1 (5 bases). Germline CDR1 is SEHNR and CDR2 is FQNEAQ (reference sequence). CDR3 size: 12 residues. DNA of the CDR3: TGTGCCAGCAGCTCAGGGAACTATGGCTACATCTTC. This encodes CASSSGNYGYIF.

This chain joins TRBV29-1 and TRBJ2-7, with D maybe TRBD2 (5 bases). CDR3 length: 12 residues. The V gene's germline CDR1 is SQVTM and CDR2 ANQGSEA. The DNA of the CDR3 is TGCGGCGCGGGTTCGGATAATCACGAGCAGTACTTC. It encodes CGAGSDNHEQYF.

About this clonotype: Here the CDR3 omits its conserved ending phenylalanine or tryptophan, so a read error is the likely source. The chain carries TRBV11-2 and TRBJ2-7; 9 bases match TRBD1. The CDR3 is 15 residues long. CDR1 and CDR2 from the germline V gene are SGHAT and FQNNGV. This chain's CDR3 is CAGSLRWTGENEQYL. CDR3 coding DNA: TGTGCCGGCAGTTTACGATGGACAGGGGAAAACGAGCAGTACTTG.

The chain combines TRBV6-2 or TRBV6-3 with TRBJ2-1; 10 bases align to TRBD2. CDR3 length: 22 residues. Germline CDR1 reads MNHEY; CDR2 reads SVGEGT. The J segment lost 6 bases and the V segment lost 4 bases, leaving 27 bases of the junction unmatched. The CDR3 loop reads CASSFLIEAWALAGVRVNEQFF. The CDR3 coding sequence is TGTGCCAGCAGTTTCCTGATTGAGGCGTGGGCTCTAGCGGGAGTAAGGGTCAATGAGCAGTTCTTC.

On this clonotype: A read error may produce the germline difference seen at one junction end. The chain is built from TRBV28 and TRBJ1-6; 7 bases line up with TRBD1. Germline-derived CDR1 and CDR2 are MDHEN and SYDVKM. This CDR3 spans 15 amino acids. CDR3 DNA: TGTTCCAGCAGTCATGGGACAGTTGGAAATTCACTCCTCCACTTT. It encodes CSSSHGTVGNSLLHF. The entire variable domain, with the rest obtained from reference TRBV28 and TRBJ1-6, is as follows: DVKVTQSSRYLVKRTGEKVFLECVQDMDHENMFWYRQDPGLGLRLIYFSYDVKMKEKGDIPEGYSVSREKKERFSLILESASTNQTSMYLCSSSHGTVGNSLLHFGNGTRLTVT.

In regard to this clonotype: As the CDR3 is not closed by the conserved phenylalanine or tryptophan, this likely results from a read error. This chain joins TRBV11-2 and TRBJ2-5; TRBD1 matches 7 bases. Germline V gene data show CDR1 as SGHAT and CDR2 as FQNNGV. The CDR3 is 15 amino acids. Here the CDR3 DNA reads TGTGTCAGTAGCTTAATAGGGGGCAAGGGAGAGACCCAGTACTGC. As protein: CVSSLIGGKGETQYC.

In its sample, this clonotype is medium-sized. The chain couples TRBV4-3 to TRBJ2-5; the D gene could be TRBD1 or TRBD2 (5 bases each). Germline CDR1 LGHNA, CDR2 YSLEER. CDR3 length: 14 amino acids. Trimming stripped 1 base from V and 7 bases from J, with 13 bases between. CDR3 region: CASSQGDARSTQYF. The DNA of the CDR3 is TGCGCCAGCAGCCAAGGGGACGCCAGATCGACCCAGTACTTC.

This clonotype showed up just once. The DNA of the CDR3 is TGTGCCATCGGGGGGAGGTCACGGGGATTGAACACTGAAGCTTTCTTT. As protein: CAIGGRSRGLNTEAFF. The chain has TRBV10-3 and TRBJ1-1, with a tentative D call TRBD1 (5 bases). Germline V lookup: CDR1 ENHRY, CDR2 SYGVKD. Trimming left V 8 bases short and J 0 bases short, with 19 bases between. The CDR3 is made up of 16 amino acids.

This clonotype was counted a single time. An end of the junction does not agree with germline; a read error may underlie this. The chain is built from TRBV5-1 and TRBJ2-5; D is undetermined. Germline assignment: CDR1 SGHRS and CDR2 YFSETQ. The CDR3 length is 14 residues. The CDR3 nucleotides read TGCGCCAGCAGCGTTCAGTGGGCCCAAGAGACCCAGAACTTC. Translated: CASSVQWAQETQNF.

This clonotype was seen more than once but under ten times. CDR3 amino acids: CASSHTELVNEQFF. CDR3 DNA sequence: TGCGCCAGCAGCCACACAGAGTTGGTCAATGAGCAGTTCTTC. V gene TRBV4-3 combines with J gene TRBJ2-1; D is unresolved. V was pared by 3 bases and J by 6 bases, with 12 bases between. CDR1 and CDR2 (germline): LGHNA, YSLEER. This CDR3 has 14 residues.

In the case of this clonotype: The junction departs from the called germline gene at one end, perhaps through a read error. This sequence joins TRBV6-5 and TRBJ2-2; TRBD2 aligns across 9 bases. Germline assignment: CDR1 MNHEY and CDR2 SVGAGI. The CDR3 consists of 18 residues. The CDR3 spells CVSISILGISGRGGELFF. CDR3 nucleotides: TGTGTCAGCATATCGATCCTCGGGATTAGCGGGAGAGGTGGGGAGCTGTTTTTT.

This clonotype was recorded many times. The V and J genes are TRBV5-8 and TRBJ2-3; D call uncertain. The V gene lost 10 bases and the J gene lost 7 bases, with 16 bases spanning the gap. The CDR3 consists of 12 residues. CDR1 is SGHTS and CDR2 is YDEGEE in the germline V gene. CDR3 DNA: TGTGCCCTCTCGCACGGGTCGTATACGCAGTATTTT. This encodes CALSHGSYTQYF.

Concerning this clonotype itself: Its ends do not fully match the called genes, so a read error is possible. The gene calls are TRBV4-2 and TRBJ2-1; weak D call: TRBD2 (6 bases). Germline values: CDR1 LGHNA, CDR2 YNFKEQ. CDR3 length equals 15 residues. The DNA for the CDR3 is TGTGCCTGCAGCCAATATTGGACTATCGGCGGTGAGCAGTTCTTC. This encodes CACSQYWTIGGEQFF.

This clonotype was counted a single time. At one end the junction does not follow the germline gene, possibly because of a read error. The chain links TRBV6-5 to TRBJ2-5; perhaps TRBD1 as D (5 bases). This CDR3 is built from 11 residues. Germline V gene data show CDR1 as MNHEY and CDR2 as SVGAGI. CDR3 nucleotide sequence: TGTGCCCGCAGTTACAGGAAGACCCTGTACTTC. Translating gives CARSYRKTLYF.

This clonotype was recorded many times. The V and J genes are TRBV27 and TRBJ2-1, with D possibly TRBD2 on 6 matching bases. V was pared by 4 bases and J by 6 bases, with 16 bases between. The CDR3 is 15 residues long. Germline CDR1 MNHEY, CDR2 SMNVEV (reference sequence). The CDR3 bases are TGTGCCAGCAGTTCCCCCCGCGGGATCCGCAATGAGCAGTTCTTC. It yields the protein CASSSPRGIRNEQFF.

As concerns this clonotype: Because the CDR3 is missing its conserved closing phenylalanine or tryptophan, this is likely a read error. The limits of the CDR3 on the DNA are not certain, so only TCRdb's listed CDR3 is given. The gene calls are TRBV7-9 and TRBJ2-1; whether TRBD2, the table's D call, matches the DNA was not checked. The germline gives CDR1 SEHNR, CDR2 FQNEAQ (reference sequence). A total of 16 residues make up the CDR3, ends included. The CDR3 here is CASSLVTSGRNNEQLL.

The table lists this clonotype with a few counts. This chain connects TRBV4-2 to TRBJ2-1, with D uncertain. Trimming cost V 0 bases and J 7 bases, with 10 bases left between them. This CDR3 has 14 amino acids. Germline lookup yields CDR1 LGHNA and CDR2 YNFKEQ. Written as DNA, the CDR3 is TGTGCCAGCAGCCAAGAACCAGAAACGAATGAGCAGTTCTTC. The encoded protein is CASSQEPETNEQFF.

About this clonotype: A much larger clone is a single base away; this may be a read error. The V gene is TRBV5-1, the J gene TRBJ2-7, with D possibly matching TRBD2 (5 bases). The CDR3 length is 16 residues. The V gene's germline CDR1 is SGHRS and CDR2 YFSETQ. CDR3 loop: CASSLAGAEGLYDQYF. Written as DNA, the CDR3 is TGCGCCAGCAGCTTGGCCGGAGCGGAAGGCCTCTACGATCAGTACTTC. Full variable domain (rest looked up from reference TRBV5-1 and TRBJ2-7): KAGVTQTPRYLIKTRGQQVTLSCSPISGHRSVSWYQQTPGQGLQFLFEYFSETQRNKGNFPGRFSGRQFSNSRSEMNVSTLELGDSALYLCASSLAGAEGLYDQYFGPGTRLTVT.

To note about this clonotype: A junction boundary mismatches the germline segment, possibly from a read error. The rearrangement joins TRBV14 to TRBJ2-2; D not resolved. The CDR3 is 16 amino acids. The germline V gene has CDR1 SGHDN and CDR2 FVKESK. This CDR3 is CASSPREQSNTGELFF. DNA for the CDR3: TGTGCCAGCAGCCCCAGAGAACAGTCCAACACGGGGGAGCTGTTTTTT.

In the case of this clonotype: The missing conserved phenylalanine or tryptophan at the end of this CDR3 makes a read error likely. The DNA is left out, because the CDR3 cannot be placed on it with certainty; the CDR3 is given as TCRdb lists it. The chain combines TRBV29-1 with TRBJ1-2; the table's D call of TRBD1 was not tested on the DNA. The germline CDR1 and CDR2 sequences are SQVTM and ANQGSEA. The CDR3 is 13 residues long, counting both termini. The CDR3 loop is CSLEVGRGNGYAI.

To note about this clonotype: One end of the junction fails to match germline, which may point to a read error. This chain joins TRBV28 and TRBJ2-7, with D hard to call. CDR1 and CDR2 from the germline V gene are MDHEN and SYDVKM. This CDR3 region has 15 residues. The chain's CDR3 is CAGSPATWGINEQCF. DNA of the CDR3: TGCGCCGGCAGTCCCGCTACATGGGGAATCAACGAGCAGTGCTTC.

In the case of this clonotype: At one boundary the junction diverges from the germline segment, which might be a read error. The chain is built from TRBV11-2 and TRBJ2-3; TRBD1 might be the D (6 bases). Germline V lookup: CDR1 SGHAT, CDR2 FQNNGV. This CDR3 comprises 17 residues. Here the CDR3 DNA reads TGTGCGAGCAGCAGCAGAAGAAGTACAGGGAACACAGATACGCAGTATTTT. Encoded protein: CASSSRRSTGNTDTQYF.

The chain couples TRBV2 to TRBJ2-3, with a possible D match to TRBD1 (6 bases). Germline lookup yields CDR1 SNHLY and CDR2 FYNNEI. V shed 6 bases and J shed 3 bases, with 10 bases lying between them. CDR3 length: 13 amino acids. As DNA, the CDR3 is TGTGCCAGCAGATCGGACAGTACAGATACGCAGTATTTT. Protein: CASRSDSTDTQYF.

On this clonotype itself: Relative to the germline gene, one junction end is altered; a read error may explain this. The V gene is TRBV7-8, the J gene TRBJ2-5; 11 bases align to TRBD2. CDR3 length: 17 amino acids. From germline, CDR1 is SGHVS and CDR2 FQNEAQ. The CDR3 nucleotides read TGTGCCAGCAGCTTAGTCAGCATAGCGGGAGGGGGAGAGACCCAGTATTTC. Encoded protein: CASSLVSIAGGGETQYF.

This clonotype has just a few counts. The rearrangement uses TRBV6-1 and TRBJ2-7; 7 nucleotides agree with TRBD2. CDR3 length: 13 amino acids. V dropped 1 base and J dropped 10; count of bases not matched to a gene: 7. Germline CDR1 and CDR2: MNHNS and SASEGT. The CDR3 here is CASSEVQLAVQYF. The CDR3 nucleotides read TGTGCCAGCAGTGAAGTGCAGCTAGCGGTCCAGTACTTC.

The genes are TRBV5-1 and TRBJ2-7; TRBD1 agrees at 7 bases. Germline V CDR1 and CDR2: SGHRS, YFSETQ. V shed 4 bases, J shed 10 bases, and the junction held 14 bases outside the gene matches. This CDR3 is 14 amino acids long. CDR3 in DNA: TGCGCCAGCAGCCGGCAACAGGGGATCAATGACCAGTACTTC. Amino acid sequence: CASSRQQGINDQYF.

The V gene is TRBV7-8, the J gene TRBJ1-1; D remains ambiguous. V was clipped by 5 bases and J by 11 bases, with 18 bases between them. This CDR3 comprises 13 residues. Per the germline V gene, CDR1 is SGHVS and CDR2 is FQNEAQ. The CDR3 spells CASSIDQSRGAFF. DNA of the CDR3: TGTGCCAGCAGCATAGATCAGAGCCGAGGGGCTTTCTTT.

About this clonotype: Given a much more abundant clone one base away, this may be a read error. The J gene is TRBJ1-1, the V gene TRBV30, with D unclear. Germline lookup yields CDR1 GTSNPN and CDR2 SVGIG (reference sequence). This CDR3 is built from 13 residues. CDR3 sequence (DNA): TGTGCCTGGGGTGTACCCGGGGACACTGAAGCTTTCTTT. This codes for CAWGVPGDTEAFF.